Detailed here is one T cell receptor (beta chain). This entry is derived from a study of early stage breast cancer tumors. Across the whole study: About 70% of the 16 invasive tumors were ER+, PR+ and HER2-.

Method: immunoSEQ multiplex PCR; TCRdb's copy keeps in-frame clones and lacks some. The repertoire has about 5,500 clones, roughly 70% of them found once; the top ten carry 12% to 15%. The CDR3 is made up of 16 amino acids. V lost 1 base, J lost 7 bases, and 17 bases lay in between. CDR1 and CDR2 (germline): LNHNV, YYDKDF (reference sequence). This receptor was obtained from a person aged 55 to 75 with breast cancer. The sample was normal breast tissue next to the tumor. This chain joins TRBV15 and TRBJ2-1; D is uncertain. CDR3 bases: TGTGCCACCAGCAGAGTGGTGGTCTTGGGTGGGAATGAGCAGTTCTTC. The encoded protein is CATSRVVVLGGNEQFF.